What follows is one T cell receptor (beta chain) and its context. The data derive from a study of blood T cell repertoires in COVID-19. In the study overall: Researchers got acute and convalescent COVID-19 samples from the United States, Italy and Spain. The analysed material was cDNA or gDNA that came from T cells, B-cell-depleted T cells, or PBMCs.

Study processing details: Reference gene primer amplification gave nucleated cell count estimates. The method was immunoSEQ multiplex PCR; TCRdb's version includes in-frame clones alone and lacks a portion of them. The DNA gave D and trimming, while V, J and clone size come from that table. The sample carries approximately 150,000 clones, about 80% recorded once. Losses at the gene ends were 0 bases for V and 8 bases for J; bases not matched to a gene: 4. Germline CDR1 and CDR2: MNHEY and SVGAGI. The CDR3 has 15 amino acids. Sequencing used peripheral blood. The chain is built from TRBV6-5 and TRBJ1-4; TRBD1 matches 9 bases. This TCR was recovered from a woman of 80 years or more with acute or convalescent COVID-19. The CDR3 nucleotides read TGTGCCAGCAGTTACTCTGGACAGGGGAGGGAAAAACTGTTTTTT. Encoded protein: CASSYSGQGREKLFF.